Below, one T cell receptor (beta chain) is given with its context. Antigen unknown. The PCR contained 60 Vbeta and 13 Jbeta primers. The authors' processing: In a later analysis, the count reached roughly 80 million unique TCR beta chains, with about 11 million shared. Sequencing was performed with immunoSEQ multiplex PCR; in TCRdb, only in-frame clones are kept and a portion is missing. Clone size and the V and J calls come from that table; the DNA yielded D and trimming. The data contain 95,000 to 150,000 clones, approximately 15% of them singletons. The sample belongs to a study of cytomegalovirus exposure and HLA in healthy donors. Study-wide results and limits: The study put 150 or so TCR beta chains on its list as cytomegalovirus-associated. Among CMV-associated TCR beta chains, most appeared HLA-restricted in a later analysis. A later analysis linked a missense DCLRE1C variant to TCR beta V- and J-gene trimming.

Germline V gives CDR1 MGHRA, CDR2 YSYEKL. CDR3 size: 15 residues. V lost 1 base and J lost 8, with 12 bases in between. The gene calls are TRBV4-1 and TRBJ1-6; perhaps TRBD1 as D (5 bases). The specimen sequenced was PBMCs. The TCR comes from a young woman in good health and CMV-seronegative. CDR3 loop: CASSQGHGGDSPLHF. CDR3 coding DNA: TGCGCCAGCAGCCAAGGGCACGGGGGTGATTCACCCCTCCACTTT.